This T cell receptor (beta chain) was profiled in a study of PD-L1 blockade in urothelial cancer (dated by TCRdb to about 2017). Study-wide context: Therapy was started at some point between 2013 and 2015 for all patients, and atezolizumab 1,200 mg was administered intravenously every 3 weeks. About nine tenths of the roughly 30 patients were males with bladder-origin urothelial cancer, and about 60% of the 29 reported a prior smoking history. Patients had an ECOG performance status of 0 or 1 and had received between 0 and 3 prior chemotherapy regimens. Blood samples were analyzed 3 weeks after the start of treatment (second dose) and 6 weeks after the start of treatment. Blood samples yielded a median of 141,255 T cells and 65,000 to 95,000 unique TCRs, with median clonality approximately 0.08. The study, an exploratory multi-omic analysis, examined somatic, immune and clinical correlates of response to PD-L1 blockade with atezolizumab in urothelial cancer. TCR sequencing covered pretreatment tumor samples and matched, serially collected peripheral blood taken before and after atezolizumab treatment. Durable clinical benefit was defined as a progression-free survival longer than 6 months, and TCR features were additionally tested against progression-free survival and overall survival. Whole exome sequencing and RNA sequencing of pretreatment tumors were performed alongside TCR sequencing in the same patients. Durable clinical benefit was achieved by nine patients and was not achieved by 20 patients. Twenty-nine patients had pretreatment blood TCR-seq, about 25 had at least one posttreatment blood collection, and about 25 had tumor TCR-seq. Findings and caveats that apply to the study as a whole: Small sample size (n ≈ 30) and many exploratory analyses mean the results are intended to be hypothesis-generating. Patients with durable benefit showed greater expansion of tumor-associated TCR clones in peripheral blood 3 weeks after starting treatment (n ≈ 21, p = 0.022). A pretreatment peripheral blood TCR clonality below the median was linked to improved progression-free and overall survival.

Each PCR received spiked-in synthetic TCR analog templates so that absolute template abundance could be estimated from read counts. TCRbeta CDR3 regions were amplified from genomic DNA with bias-controlled V and J gene primers using the immunoSEQ assay. Rearranged TCRbeta segments were sequenced at approximately 20X coverage. As for the authors' bioinformatics: Clustering was used to correct sequencing errors, and CDR3s were annotated against IMGT to assign V, D and J genes. Downstream analyses used only productive TCRbeta rearrangements and left out out-of-frame or stop-codon sequences. To compute clonality, Shannon entropy was normalized by the log of the number of unique productive sequences and then subtracted from one. Fisher's exact test with Benjamini-Hochberg correction, at a threshold of adjusted p below 0.01, was used to find clones that differed between time points or between blood and tumor. TCRdb holds this immuneACCESS table with in-frame rearrangements only. Some clones are missing; in checked studies, unresolved V genes explain under half, and the rest has no known cause. The D gene and trimming were derived from the DNA, and the V and J assignments and clone size from that table. The sample data list tens of thousands of clones, and around 85% of these were observed just once. Roughly 1.8% of the sample goes to the ten largest clones.

For CDR1 and CDR2, the germline V gene lists ENHRY and SYGVKD. Ends trimmed: V by 4 bases, J by 0 bases; bases unmatched to a gene: 11. The CDR3 runs 17 amino acids, cysteine and phenylalanine included. Left in the record is the CDR3 DNA by itself, 51 bases read in frame from the first base. In light of the paper, this sample's time point label describes: peripheral blood 6 weeks after treatment start. A total of under 30 patients with locally advanced or metastatic urothelial carcinoma, treated at Memorial Sloan Kettering on a trial protocol, made up the cohort. Peripheral blood mononuclear cells were collected pretreatment and during treatment, at between 1 and 8 total time points per patient. The Qiagen DNeasy Blood extraction kit was used to purify genomic DNA from total PBMCs and tumor samples. PBMCs were collected pretreatment and during treatment, and were isolated and stored as previously described.

This clone was observed once. Which antigen it targets is not known. No base quality values were provided; no much bigger clone lies one nucleotide off. This sample comprised PBMCs, obtained around atezolizumab (anti-PD-L1) treatment. This clonotype was obtained from a middle-aged man with urothelial cancer. Recombination joined TRBV10-3 with TRBJ2-7, with 8 bases aligning to TRBD1. The CDR3 region: CAISGSGGTGNSYEQYF. The bases are TGTGCCATCAGTGGGTCAGGGGGGACAGGAAACTCCTACGAGCAGTACTTC.